This T cell receptor beta chain was retrieved from a study of neurological immune-mediated disorders (dated by TCRdb to about 2019). For context, the study as a whole: Among the approximately 35 multiple sclerosis patients, relapsing-remitting MS accounted for around 30 and secondary progressive MS accounted for 3. Peripheral blood TCR-beta repertoires from HTLV-I-associated myelopathy (HAM/TSP) patients, multiple sclerosis patients and healthy controls were compared by UMI-based sequencing. Alongside PBMC samples, the set of approximately 100 TCR-beta libraries contained longitudinal samples, technical triplicates, and paired CD4+ and CD8+ T-cell subsets that had been sorted. Of the approximately 65 subjects in the cohort, about 14 were HAM/TSP patients, around 35 were multiple sclerosis patients, and approximately 20 were healthy controls.

cDNA was synthesized by template-switch 5'RACE using a primer with a 10-nucleotide random unique molecular identifier that tagged each TCR transcript. Over 180 million TCR-beta sequences, covering 15-18 subjects, were produced in each sequencing run. Total RNA was extracted with the RNeasy kit. The KAPA Real-time Library Amplification kit was used to amplify TCR-beta VDJ regions with primers for the TCR constant region and the 5'RACE anchor. A first PCR added sample indexes and Illumina adaptors, and a second PCR then raised library yield. The roughly 650 bp TCR product was size-selected on a 2% E-gel SizeSelection system after Ampure bead purification. Library quality was checked on a Bioanalyzer, concentration was measured with Qubit, and libraries were quantified with the Kapa Library Quantification kit before pooling. An Illumina HiSeq 2500 was used to sequence the libraries paired-end at 2 x 150 bp. To increase sequence diversity, roughly 24-32% phiX was spiked into each library pool. The authors' pipeline ran thus. The quality-filtered reads were processed with the UMI-based MiGEC pipeline, whose error correction step removed more than 85% of the raw TCR sequences. IMGT germline references were used for aligning VDJ genes, and each clonotype was defined as a unique CDR3 amino acid sequence together with its V-J genes. Clonal expansion, Shannon diversity, and CDR3 relatedness (CalcPairwiseDistances, ClusterSamples) were evaluated with VDJtools, and phylogenetic trees were built with CLCbio workbench. A clone was classed as expanded if it had 8 or more unique UMIs, a cutoff based on coefficient-of-variation modelling across technical triplicates. The raw public data were reprocessed by TCRdb itself: fastp quality trimming at Q25, MiXCR clonotype calling, in-frame beta chains only. When rows share a CDR3 protein, they turn into one entry using the most common DNA and genes. TCRdb's processing, not the authors', yielded these V and J calls. The sample table lists around 60,000 distinct CDR3 sequences, 3% to 4% of them with a count of one. The top ten clonotypes cover 6% to 8.5% of the sample.

This clonotype was seen many times. Its antigen is not yet known. No quality values exist for individual bases; no much larger clone is one base distant. At the junction V is shortened by 6 bases and J by 4 bases; bases outside the gene matches: 11. CDR3 length: 15 amino acids, cysteine to phenylalanine. The read is trimmed to its CDR3 DNA, 45 bases read in frame from base 1. Findings and caveats that apply to the study as a whole: The MS cluster showed no association with clinical or MRI features, and the authors stated that larger cohorts are needed. Expanded clones from different subjects shared no identical CDR3 amino acid sequences, which suggests that TCR-beta repertoires were private in all groups. Phylogenetic analysis grouped repertoires from 18 of 34 MS patients into a cluster of related CDR3 sequences, suggesting a possible repertoire-level signature. The highest TCR clonal expansion was observed in HAM/TSP patients, whereas the lowest was observed in MS patients, even when compared with healthy controls.

For unsorted PBMC libraries, 2 million PBMCs were used after storage in RNAlater at -80 degrees C until RNA extraction. The multiple sclerosis patients were enrolled in a US clinical protocol that evaluated disease progression with magnetic resonance imaging. Peripheral blood underwent Ficoll-Hypaque density gradient centrifugation to isolate PBMCs, which were then cryopreserved in liquid nitrogen. The chain is made from TRBV12-3 or TRBV12-4 and TRBJ2-5, with 7 middle bases fitting TRBD2. The sample comprised PBMCs. This sequence originates from a woman between 55 and 75 years old with multiple sclerosis. The DNA is TGTGCCAGCAGGCCCGTAGCGGGCGGGGGAGAGACCCAGTACTTC. This is translated as CASRPVAGGGETQYF.